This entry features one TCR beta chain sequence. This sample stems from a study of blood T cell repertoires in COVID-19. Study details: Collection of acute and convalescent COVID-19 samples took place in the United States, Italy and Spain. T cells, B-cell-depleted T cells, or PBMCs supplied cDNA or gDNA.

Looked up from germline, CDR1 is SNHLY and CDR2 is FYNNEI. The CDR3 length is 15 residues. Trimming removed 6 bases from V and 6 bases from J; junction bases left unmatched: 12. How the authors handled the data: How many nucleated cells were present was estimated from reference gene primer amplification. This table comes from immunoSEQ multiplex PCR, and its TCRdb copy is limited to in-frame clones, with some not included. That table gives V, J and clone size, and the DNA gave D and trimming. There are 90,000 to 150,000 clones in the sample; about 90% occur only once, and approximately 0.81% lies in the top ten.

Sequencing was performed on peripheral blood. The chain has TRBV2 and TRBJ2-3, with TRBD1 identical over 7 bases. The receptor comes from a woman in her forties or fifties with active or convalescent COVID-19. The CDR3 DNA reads TGTGCCAGCAGCGCAAGGACAGGACTTACTGATACGCAGTATTTT. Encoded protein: CASSARTGLTDTQYF. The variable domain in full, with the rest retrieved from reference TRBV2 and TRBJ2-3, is EPEVTQTPSHQVTQMGQEVILRCVPISNHLYFYWYRQILGQKVEFLVSFYNNEISEKSEIFDDQFSVERPDGSNFTLKIRSTKLEDSAMYFCASSARTGLTDTQYFGPGTRLTVL.